Included here is one T cell receptor beta chain sequence, with context. The antigen remains undetermined. Between the trimmed V and J ends, which lost 1 base and 4 bases, there was a span of 14 bases. Looked up from germline, CDR1 is SEHNR and CDR2 is FQNEAQ (reference sequence). The CDR3 has 16 amino acids. The data were taken from a study of vaccination effects on CD4 cells after COVID-19. General study points: Common cold coronaviruses were cross-recognized by only 1 of 255 vaccine-induced clones in healthy vaccinees. Few convalescent patients, and no early post-infection timepoints, were available to the study. Late post-vaccination samples showed marked contraction of infection- and vaccine-induced clones.

TCRdb's copy holds only in-frame clones and misses some; the assay was immunoSEQ multiplex PCR. The sample includes tens of thousands of clones, 68% of them seen just once. Sequencing was preceded by expansion of antigen-specific CD4+ T cells with viral peptide pools in the ViraFEST assay. Culture lasted around eleven days before CD4+ T cell isolation. Vaccinated participants had no history of SARS-CoV-2 infection and tested negative for nucleocapsid antibodies. Days 3 and 7 saw half the medium replaced with IL-2 medium. V gene TRBV7-9 combines with J gene TRBJ1-3; D is unresolved. The sample consisted of CD4+ T cells from PBMCs cultured with HCoV-NL63 spike peptides, taken before COVID-19 vaccination. The clonotype comes from a human donor who received a COVID-19 vaccine. CDR3 bases: TGTGCCAGCAGCTTAGATTCTCCCGGGAGGGGAAACACCATATATTTT. Translated, it gives CASSLDSPGRGNTIYF.